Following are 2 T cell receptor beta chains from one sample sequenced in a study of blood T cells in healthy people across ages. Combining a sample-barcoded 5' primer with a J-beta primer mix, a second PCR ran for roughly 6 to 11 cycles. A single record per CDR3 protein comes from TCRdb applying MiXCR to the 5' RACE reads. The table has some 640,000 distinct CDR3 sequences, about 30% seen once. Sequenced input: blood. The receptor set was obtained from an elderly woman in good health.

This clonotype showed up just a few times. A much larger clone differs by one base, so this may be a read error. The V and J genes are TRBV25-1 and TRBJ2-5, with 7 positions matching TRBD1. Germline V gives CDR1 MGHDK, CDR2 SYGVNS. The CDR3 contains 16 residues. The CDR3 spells CASSEKGRQGQEAQYF. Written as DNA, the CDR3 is TGTGCCAGCAGTGAAAAAGGGAGACAGGGTCAAGAGGCCCAGTACTTC.

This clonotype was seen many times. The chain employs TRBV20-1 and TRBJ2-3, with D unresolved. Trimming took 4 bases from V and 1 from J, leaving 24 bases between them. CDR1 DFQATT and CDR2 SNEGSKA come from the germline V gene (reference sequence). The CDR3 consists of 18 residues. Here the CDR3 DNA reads TGCAGTGCTACGAGTCGGCTTTATCATGGGGTCCGCACAGATACGCAGTATTTT. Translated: CSATSRLYHGVRTDTQYF.